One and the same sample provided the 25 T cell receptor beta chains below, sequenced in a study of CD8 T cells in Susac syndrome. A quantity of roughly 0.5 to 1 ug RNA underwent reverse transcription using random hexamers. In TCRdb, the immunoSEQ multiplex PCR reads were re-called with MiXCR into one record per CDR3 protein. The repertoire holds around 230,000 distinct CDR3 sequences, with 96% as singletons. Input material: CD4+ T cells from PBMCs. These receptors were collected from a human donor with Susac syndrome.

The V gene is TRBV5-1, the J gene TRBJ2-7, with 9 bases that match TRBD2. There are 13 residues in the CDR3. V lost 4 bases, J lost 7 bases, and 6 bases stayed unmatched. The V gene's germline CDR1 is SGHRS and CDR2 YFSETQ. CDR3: CASSLRLAEEQYF. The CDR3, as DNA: TGCGCCAGCAGCCTGAGACTAGCGGAGGAGCAGTACTTC.

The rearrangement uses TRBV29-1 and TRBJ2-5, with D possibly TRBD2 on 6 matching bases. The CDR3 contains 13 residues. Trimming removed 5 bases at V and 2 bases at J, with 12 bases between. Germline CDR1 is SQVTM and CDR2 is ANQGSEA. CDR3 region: CSVSRERQETQYF. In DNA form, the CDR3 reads TGCAGCGTTAGCCGGGAGCGGCAAGAGACCCAGTACTTC.

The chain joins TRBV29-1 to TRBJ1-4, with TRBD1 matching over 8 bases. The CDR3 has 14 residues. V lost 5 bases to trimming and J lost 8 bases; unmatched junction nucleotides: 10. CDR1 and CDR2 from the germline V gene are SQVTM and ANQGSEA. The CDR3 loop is CSVRAPGGREKLFF. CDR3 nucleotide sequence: TGCAGCGTTCGAGCCCCAGGGGGCAGAGAAAAACTGTTTTTT.

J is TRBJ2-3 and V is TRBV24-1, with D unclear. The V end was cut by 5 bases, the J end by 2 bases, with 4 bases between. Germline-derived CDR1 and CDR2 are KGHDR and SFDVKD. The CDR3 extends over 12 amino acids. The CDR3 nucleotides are TGTGCCACCAGTGTCTCCACAGATACGCAGTATTTT. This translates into CATSVSTDTQYF.

CDR3 amino acids: CASSPDRYEQYF. Written as DNA, the CDR3 is TGTGCCAGCTCACCGGACAGGTACGAGCAGTACTTC. The chain links TRBV18 to TRBJ2-7, with 7 bases lining up with TRBD1. This CDR3 is 12 amino acids long. Germline V gives CDR1 KGHSH, CDR2 LQKENI. V lost 3 bases, J lost 4 bases, and 0 bases stayed unmatched.

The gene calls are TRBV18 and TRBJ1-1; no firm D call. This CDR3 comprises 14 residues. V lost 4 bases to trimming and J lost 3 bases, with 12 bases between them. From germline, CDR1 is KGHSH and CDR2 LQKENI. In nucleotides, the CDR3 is TGTGCCAGCTCACTGTACACGGAGGACACTGAAGCTTTCTTT. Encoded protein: CASSLYTEDTEAFF.

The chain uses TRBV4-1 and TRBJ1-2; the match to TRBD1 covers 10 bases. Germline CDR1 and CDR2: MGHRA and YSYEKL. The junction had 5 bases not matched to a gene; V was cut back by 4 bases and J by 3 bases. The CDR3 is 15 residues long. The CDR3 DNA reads TGCGCCAGCAGCCGAGGGACAGGGGAGGACTATGGCTACACCTTC. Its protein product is CASSRGTGEDYGYTF.

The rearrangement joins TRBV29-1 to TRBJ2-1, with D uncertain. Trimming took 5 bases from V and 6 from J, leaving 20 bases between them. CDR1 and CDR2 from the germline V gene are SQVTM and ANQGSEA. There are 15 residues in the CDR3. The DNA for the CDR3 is TGCAGCGTTTCCCGTAATAGCAGGCCGGGCAATGAGCAGTTCTTC. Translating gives CSVSRNSRPGNEQFF.

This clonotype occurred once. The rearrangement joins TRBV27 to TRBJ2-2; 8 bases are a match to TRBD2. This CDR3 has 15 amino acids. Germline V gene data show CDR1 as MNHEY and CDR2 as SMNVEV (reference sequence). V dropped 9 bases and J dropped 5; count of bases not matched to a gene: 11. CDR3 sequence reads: CASTPGLVGTGELFF. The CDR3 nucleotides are TGTGCCAGTACTCCGGGACTAGTAGGTACCGGGGAGCTGTTTTTT.

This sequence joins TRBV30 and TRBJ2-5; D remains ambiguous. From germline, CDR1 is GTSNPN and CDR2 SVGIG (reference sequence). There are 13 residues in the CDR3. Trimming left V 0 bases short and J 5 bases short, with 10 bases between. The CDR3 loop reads CAWSVAPTETQYF. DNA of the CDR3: TGTGCCTGGAGTGTAGCGCCGACGGAGACCCAGTACTTC.

The CDR3 DNA reads as TGTGCCAGCAGTCCTCAGCTAGCCAAAAACATTCAGTACTTC. It codes for CASSPQLAKNIQYF. The chain recombines TRBV12-3 or TRBV12-4 with TRBJ2-4; no definite D call. The CDR3 loop spans 14 amino acids. With 5 bases removed from V and 0 bases from J, the gap between germline ends came to 8 bases.

The DNA for the CDR3 is TGTGCCAGCAGCCAAGTCATAGCGGGAGGGCAGTTCTTC. Translated: CASSQVIAGGQFF. V is TRBV3-1 and J is TRBJ2-1; TRBD2 matches at 10 bases. Trimming took 1 base from V and 12 from J; bases not matched to a gene: 3. This CDR3 region has 13 residues. CDR1 is LGHDT and CDR2 is YNNKEL in the germline V gene (reference sequence).

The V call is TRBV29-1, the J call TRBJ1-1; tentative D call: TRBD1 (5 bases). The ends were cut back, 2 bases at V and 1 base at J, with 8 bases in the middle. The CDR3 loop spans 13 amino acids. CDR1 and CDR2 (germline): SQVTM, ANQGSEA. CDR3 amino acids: CSVEKRGNTEAFF. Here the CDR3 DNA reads TGCAGCGTTGAAAAGAGGGGGAACACTGAAGCTTTCTTT.

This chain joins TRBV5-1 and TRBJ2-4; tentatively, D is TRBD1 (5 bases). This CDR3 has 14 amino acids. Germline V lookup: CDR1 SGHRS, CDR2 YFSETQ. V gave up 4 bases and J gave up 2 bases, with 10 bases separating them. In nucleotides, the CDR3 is TGCGCCAGCAGCCAAACAGGCCCCAAAAACATTCAGTACTTC. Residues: CASSQTGPKNIQYF.

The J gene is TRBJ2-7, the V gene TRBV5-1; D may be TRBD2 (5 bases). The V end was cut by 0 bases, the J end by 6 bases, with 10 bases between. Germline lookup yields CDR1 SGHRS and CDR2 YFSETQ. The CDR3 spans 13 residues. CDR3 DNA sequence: TGCGCCAGCAGCTTGGAAGGGAGAGGCGAGCAGTACTTC. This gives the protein CASSLEGRGEQYF.

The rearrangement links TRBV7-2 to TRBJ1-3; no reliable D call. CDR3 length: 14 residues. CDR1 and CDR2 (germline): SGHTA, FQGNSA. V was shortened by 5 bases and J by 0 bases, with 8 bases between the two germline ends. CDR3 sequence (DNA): TGTGCCAGCAGCCCCGTCGACTCTGGAAACACCATATATTTT. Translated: CASSPVDSGNTIYF.

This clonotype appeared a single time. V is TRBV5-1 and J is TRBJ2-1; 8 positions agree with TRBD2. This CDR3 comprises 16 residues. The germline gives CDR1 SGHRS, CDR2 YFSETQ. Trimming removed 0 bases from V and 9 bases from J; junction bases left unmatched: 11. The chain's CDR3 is CASSLAPGLVVSEQFF. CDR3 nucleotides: TGCGCCAGCAGCTTGGCCCCGGGACTAGTCGTCAGTGAGCAGTTCTTC.

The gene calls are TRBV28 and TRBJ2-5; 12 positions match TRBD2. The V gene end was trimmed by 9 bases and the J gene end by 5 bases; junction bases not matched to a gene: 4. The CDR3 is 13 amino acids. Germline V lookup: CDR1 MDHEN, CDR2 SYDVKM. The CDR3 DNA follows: TGTGCCAGTACTAGCGGGAGGTTGGAGACCCAGTACTTC. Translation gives CASTSGRLETQYF.

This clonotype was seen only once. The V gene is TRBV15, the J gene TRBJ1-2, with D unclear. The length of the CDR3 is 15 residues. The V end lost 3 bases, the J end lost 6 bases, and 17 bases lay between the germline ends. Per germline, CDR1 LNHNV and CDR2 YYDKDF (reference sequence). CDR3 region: CATSRVDRALNGYTF. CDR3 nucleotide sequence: TGTGCCACCAGCAGGGTCGACCGGGCCCTCAATGGCTACACCTTC.

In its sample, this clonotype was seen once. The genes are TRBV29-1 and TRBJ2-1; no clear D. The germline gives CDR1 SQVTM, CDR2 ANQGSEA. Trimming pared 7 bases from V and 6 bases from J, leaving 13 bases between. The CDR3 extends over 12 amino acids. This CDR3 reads CSAWERVNEQFF. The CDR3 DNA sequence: TGCAGCGCCTGGGAACGGGTCAATGAGCAGTTCTTC.

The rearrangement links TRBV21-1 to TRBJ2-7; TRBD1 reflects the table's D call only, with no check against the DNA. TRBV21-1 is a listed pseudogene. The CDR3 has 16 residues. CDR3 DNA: TGTGCCAGCAATCGTCAGTCCCTCAGGGGGCAAGTCGAGCAGTACTTC. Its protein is CASNRQSLRGQVEQYF.

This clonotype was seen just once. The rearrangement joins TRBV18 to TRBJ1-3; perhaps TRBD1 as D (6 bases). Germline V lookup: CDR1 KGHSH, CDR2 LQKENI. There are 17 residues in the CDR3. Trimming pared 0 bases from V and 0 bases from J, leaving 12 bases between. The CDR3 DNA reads TGTGCCAGCTCACCACCTTTGATGACAGGCTCTGGAAACACCATATATTTT. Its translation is CASSPPLMTGSGNTIYF.

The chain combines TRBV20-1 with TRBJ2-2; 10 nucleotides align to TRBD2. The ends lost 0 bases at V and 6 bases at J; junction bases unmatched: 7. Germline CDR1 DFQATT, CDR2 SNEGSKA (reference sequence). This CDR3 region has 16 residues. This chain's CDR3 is CSARDSAGGPAGELFF. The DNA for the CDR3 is TGCAGTGCTAGAGATTCAGCGGGAGGGCCCGCCGGGGAGCTGTTTTTT.

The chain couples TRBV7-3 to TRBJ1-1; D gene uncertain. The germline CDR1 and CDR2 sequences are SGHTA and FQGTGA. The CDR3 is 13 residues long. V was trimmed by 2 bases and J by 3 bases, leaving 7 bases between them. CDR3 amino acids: CASSLSGYTEAFF. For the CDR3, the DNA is TGTGCCAGCAGCTTATCGGGGTACACTGAAGCTTTCTTT.

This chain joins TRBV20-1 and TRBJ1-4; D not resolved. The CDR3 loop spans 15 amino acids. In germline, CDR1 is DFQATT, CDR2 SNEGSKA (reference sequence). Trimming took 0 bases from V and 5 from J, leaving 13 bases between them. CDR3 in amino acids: CSARDLRRPNEKLFF. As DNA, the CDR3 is TGCAGTGCTAGAGATCTAAGGAGGCCAAATGAAAAACTGTTTTTT.